This entry lists 20 T cell receptor beta chains sequenced from one sample in a study of cytomegalovirus exposure and HLA in healthy donors. The PCR made use of 60 Vbeta and 13 Jbeta primers. Assay: immunoSEQ multiplex PCR; the TCRdb copy retains only in-frame clones and omits some. The sample lists around 200,000 clones, roughly 90% occurring once. Sequencing was performed on PBMCs. These receptors were taken from a woman between 25 and 40 years old in good health and CMV-seronegative.

This clone was seen more than once but under ten times. The chain links TRBV6-1 to TRBJ1-3; 9 bases fit TRBD1. The CDR3 length is 16 residues. With V trimmed by 4 bases and J by 0 bases, 4 bases remained unmatched. The germline V gene encodes CDR1 MNHNS and CDR2 SASEGT. CDR3: CASSGQGDISGNTIYF. DNA for the CDR3: TGTGCCAGCAGTGGACAGGGGGATATCTCTGGAAACACCATATATTTT.

Only one count was recorded for this clone. The chain carries TRBV7-6 and TRBJ2-7; 8 positions match TRBD2. The germline CDR1 and CDR2 sequences are SGHVS and FNYEAQ. The trim removed 3 bases at V and 0 bases at J, leaving 4 bases unmatched. This CDR3 contains 15 residues. CDR3 amino acids: CASSFSSGNSYEQYF. The CDR3 bases are TGTGCCAGCAGCTTTAGTAGCGGGAACTCCTACGAGCAGTACTTC.

This clone was seen more than once but under ten times. V and J are TRBV28 and TRBJ2-5; 8 bases align to TRBD1. This CDR3 is 15 amino acids long. V lost 7 bases to trimming and J lost 5 bases; unmatched junction nucleotides: 12. Germline V lookup: CDR1 MDHEN, CDR2 SYDVKM. In nucleotides, the CDR3 is TGTGCCAGCAATATCCATCGGACAGGGAAGGAGACCCAGTACTTC. Residues: CASNIHRTGKETQYF.

This clone was picked up one time. V gene TRBV6-1 combines with J gene TRBJ2-3; D perhaps matches TRBD2 (6 bases). In germline, CDR1 is MNHNS, CDR2 SASEGT. The V end was cut by 7 bases, the J end by 2 bases, with 13 bases between. The CDR3 has 14 residues. CDR3 sequence reads: CASKPGLLTDTQYF. The CDR3 DNA reads TGTGCCAGCAAACCGGGACTCCTCACAGATACGCAGTATTTT.

J is TRBJ2-1 and V is TRBV10-3, with 11 bases fitting TRBD2. Trimming removed 6 bases from V and 8 bases from J; junction bases left unmatched: 6. The V gene's germline CDR1 is ENHRY and CDR2 SYGVKD. The CDR3 is 14 residues long. CDR3 region: CAIRGSGGADEQFF. CDR3 nucleotide sequence: TGTGCCATCAGAGGTAGCGGGGGGGCAGATGAGCAGTTCTTC.

The V call is TRBV7-2, the J call TRBJ2-7; 14 bases agree with TRBD2. V shed 3 bases, J shed 7 bases, and the junction held 5 bases outside the gene matches. CDR3 length: 15 residues. Germline V gene sequence: CDR1 SGHTA, CDR2 FQGNSA. Here the CDR3 DNA reads TGTGCCAGCAGCTTTGGGACTAGCGGGAGAATGGAGCAGTACTTC. Protein: CASSFGTSGRMEQYF.

This clone occurred once. An end of the junction does not agree with germline; a read error may underlie this. V usage is TRBV7-9 and J usage is TRBJ1-5, with 7 bases fitting TRBD1. The CDR3 spans 15 residues. Germline V CDR1 and CDR2: SEHNR, FQNEAQ (reference sequence). CDR3 amino acids: CSSSSDRDSNQPQHF. The CDR3 coding sequence is TGTTCCAGCAGCTCAGACAGGGATAGCAATCAGCCCCAGCATTTT.

V and J are TRBV15 and TRBJ2-1; perhaps TRBD2 as D (6 bases). Germline V gene sequence: CDR1 LNHNV, CDR2 YYDKDF (reference sequence). The CDR3 has 15 residues. V lost 3 bases and J 5 bases, leaving 14 bases between the germline ends. CDR3 nucleotides: TGTGCCACCAGCAGGATCGGGACTCAAAACAATGAGCAGTTCTTC. It translates to CATSRIGTQNNEQFF.

The CDR3 region is CASQGDTEAFF. CDR3 nucleotide sequence: TGTGCCAGCCAGGGGGACACTGAAGCTTTCTTT. This chain uses TRBV2 with TRBJ1-1, with TRBD1 identical over 7 bases. With V trimmed by 8 bases and J by 3 bases, 0 bases remained unmatched. There are 11 residues in the CDR3. Germline CDR1 reads SNHLY; CDR2 reads FYNNEI.

V and J are TRBV4-1 and TRBJ1-1; 7 positions match TRBD1. Germline assignment: CDR1 MGHRA and CDR2 YSYEKL. V lost 4 bases and J lost 8; bases outside the gene matches: 10. CDR3 length: 14 residues. The CDR3 protein is CASSLPQGSREAFF. The CDR3 region has the DNA TGCGCCAGCAGCCTCCCACAGGGGTCGAGGGAAGCTTTCTTT.

V and J are TRBV9 and TRBJ2-5, with 12 positions matching TRBD1. The CDR3 contains 18 residues. Unmatched junction bases numbered 11, after V lost 0 bases and J lost 5 bases. Germline-derived CDR1 and CDR2 are SGDLS and YYNGEE. The CDR3 DNA is TGTGCCAGCAGCGTAGGTGTGAGGGGGACAGGGGGCCGGGAGACCCAGTACTTC. Protein product: CASSVGVRGTGGRETQYF.

This clone was recorded a few times. The V call is TRBV9, the J call TRBJ2-1; 11 bases align to TRBD2. The CDR3 runs to 15 residues. Germline V CDR1 and CDR2: SGDLS, YYNGEE. V lost 0 bases to trimming and J lost 6 bases; unmatched junction nucleotides: 2. CDR3 loop: CASSVVAGGLNEQFF. For the CDR3, the DNA is TGTGCCAGCAGCGTAGTAGCGGGGGGGCTCAATGAGCAGTTCTTC.

This chain links TRBV7-3 with TRBJ1-5; unclear D gene. Trimming removed 9 bases from V and 1 base from J, with 13 bases in between. This CDR3 is built from 14 residues. In germline, CDR1 is SGHTA, CDR2 FQGTGA. This CDR3 is CARTPSQSNQPQHF. The CDR3 DNA reads TGTGCCAGGACCCCGTCACAGAGCAATCAGCCCCAGCATTTT.

The rearrangement joins TRBV10-1 to TRBJ1-1; TRBD1 matches 8 bases. This CDR3 contains 15 residues. Germline V gene lookup returns CDR1 WNHNN and CDR2 SYGVQD (reference sequence). Trimming removed 4 bases from V and 0 bases from J; junction bases left unmatched: 4. The CDR3 nucleotides are TGCGCCAGCAGTGCGGGACAGGTAATGAACACTGAAGCTTTCTTT. This translates into CASSAGQVMNTEAFF.

The V gene is TRBV6-1, the J gene TRBJ2-3; 11 nucleotides line up with TRBD2. CDR3 length: 15 residues. Germline lookup yields CDR1 MNHNS and CDR2 SASEGT. V was pared by 10 bases and J by 4 bases, with 10 bases of the junction left unmatched. CDR3 amino acids: CATAHSGGAPDTQYF. The CDR3 DNA reads as TGTGCCACCGCTCATAGCGGGGGGGCCCCAGATACGCAGTATTTT.

The chain couples TRBV11-2 to TRBJ1-1; TRBD1 might be the D (5 bases). The CDR3 contains 13 residues. V lost 1 base and J 10 bases, leaving 13 bases between the germline ends. CDR1 SGHAT and CDR2 FQNNGV come from the germline V gene. CDR3 region: CASSLVVQGRAFF. The CDR3 DNA reads as TGTGCCAGCAGCTTAGTGGTCCAGGGTCGAGCTTTCTTT. The full variable domain, rest sourced from reference TRBV11-2 and TRBJ1-1, is EAGVAQSPRYKIIEKRQSVAFWCNPISGHATLYWYQQILGQGPKLLIQFQNNGVVDDSQLPKDRFSAERLKGVDSTLKIQPAKLEDSAVYLCASSLVVQGRAFFGQGTRLTVV.

The rearrangement uses TRBV27 and TRBJ2-1; 8 nucleotides agree with TRBD2. Per germline, CDR1 MNHEY and CDR2 SMNVEV (reference sequence). There are 13 residues in the CDR3. Trimming took 9 bases from V and 7 from J; bases not matched to a gene: 8. DNA of the CDR3: TGTGCCAGTTCTGGACTAGCTGCAAATGAGCAGTTCTTC. Translated: CASSGLAANEQFF.

This sequence joins TRBV6-5 and TRBJ2-3; no definite D call. Deletions cut 8 bases from V and 1 base from J, with 10 bases between. Germline V gene sequence: CDR1 MNHEY, CDR2 SVGAGI. The CDR3 covers 13 residues. CDR3 sequence reads: CASAGSGTDTQYF. CDR3 bases: TGTGCCAGCGCCGGGTCTGGCACAGATACGCAGTATTTT.

In its sample, this clone was seen once. This chain uses TRBV5-1 with TRBJ2-7; 8 bases fit TRBD1. With 5 bases clipped from V and 2 bases from J, the junction kept 6 bases outside the gene matches. The germline V gene has CDR1 SGHRS and CDR2 YFSETQ. The CDR3 consists of 14 residues. The CDR3 reads CASSPTGGTYEQYF. As DNA, the CDR3 is TGCGCCAGCAGTCCTACAGGGGGAACCTACGAGCAGTACTTC.

This chain joins TRBV5-4 and TRBJ2-2, with 10 bases that match TRBD1. The CDR3 spans 18 residues. Trimming cost V 1 base and J 3 bases; bases outside gene matches: 9. Germline CDR1 is SGHNT and CDR2 is YYREEE (reference sequence). CDR3 nucleotide sequence: TGTGCCAGCAGCTTGTCTGCCCGACAGGGGGCGTACACCGGGGAGCTGTTTTTT. It codes for CASSLSARQGAYTGELFF.